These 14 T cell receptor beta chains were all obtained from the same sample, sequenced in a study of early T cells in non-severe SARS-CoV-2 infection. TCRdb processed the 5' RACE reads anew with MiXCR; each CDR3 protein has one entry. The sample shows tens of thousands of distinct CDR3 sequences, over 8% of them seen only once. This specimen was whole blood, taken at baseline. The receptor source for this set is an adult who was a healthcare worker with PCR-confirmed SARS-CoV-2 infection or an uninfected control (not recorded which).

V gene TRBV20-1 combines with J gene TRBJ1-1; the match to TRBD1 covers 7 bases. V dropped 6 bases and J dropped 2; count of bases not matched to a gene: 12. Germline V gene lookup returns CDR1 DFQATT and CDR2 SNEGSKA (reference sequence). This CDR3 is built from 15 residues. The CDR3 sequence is CSARTGGPINTEAFF. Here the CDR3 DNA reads TGCAGTGCCCGGACAGGAGGCCCAATTAACACTGAAGCTTTCTTT.

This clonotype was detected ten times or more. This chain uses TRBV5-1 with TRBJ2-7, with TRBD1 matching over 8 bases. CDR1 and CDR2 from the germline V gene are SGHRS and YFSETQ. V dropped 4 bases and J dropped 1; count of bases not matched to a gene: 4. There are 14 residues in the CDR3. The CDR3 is CASSPRDRSYEQYF. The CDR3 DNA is TGCGCCAGCAGCCCCCGGGACAGGTCCTACGAGCAGTACTTC.

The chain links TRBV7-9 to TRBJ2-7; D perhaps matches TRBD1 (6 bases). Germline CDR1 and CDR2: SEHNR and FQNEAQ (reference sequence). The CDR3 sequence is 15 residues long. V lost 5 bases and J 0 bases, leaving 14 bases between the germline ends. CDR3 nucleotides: TGTGCCAGCAGCCCCGACGACAGGCCCTCCTACGAGCAGTACTTC. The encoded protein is CASSPDDRPSYEQYF.

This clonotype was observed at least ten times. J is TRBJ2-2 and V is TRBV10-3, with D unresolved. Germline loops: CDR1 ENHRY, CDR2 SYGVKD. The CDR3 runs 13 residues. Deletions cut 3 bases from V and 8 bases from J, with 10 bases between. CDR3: CAISEVRAGELFF. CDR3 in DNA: TGTGCCATCAGTGAAGTTCGGGCAGGGGAGCTGTTTTTT.

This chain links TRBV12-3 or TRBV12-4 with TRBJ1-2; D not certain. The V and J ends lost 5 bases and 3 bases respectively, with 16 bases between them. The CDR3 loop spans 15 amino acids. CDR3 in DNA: TGTGCCAGCAGTGGCCACCGATTAGTGGACTATGGCTACACCTTC. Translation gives CASSGHRLVDYGYTF.

In DNA, the CDR3 is TGTGCCAGCAGATCCGGAGGGTTTAGTGAAGCTTTCTTT. Encoded protein: CASRSGGFSEAFF. V gene TRBV2 combines with J gene TRBJ1-1; D is ambiguous. V lost 6 bases and J 7 bases, leaving 15 bases between the germline ends. The CDR3 is made up of 13 amino acids. Germline-derived CDR1 and CDR2 are SNHLY and FYNNEI.

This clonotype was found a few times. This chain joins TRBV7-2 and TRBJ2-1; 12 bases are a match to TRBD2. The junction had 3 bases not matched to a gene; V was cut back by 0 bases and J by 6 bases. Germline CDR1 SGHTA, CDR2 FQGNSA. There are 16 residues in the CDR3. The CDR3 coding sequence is TGTGCCAGCAGCTTAGCAGGACTAGCGGGGCCCAATGAGCAGTTCTTC. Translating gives CASSLAGLAGPNEQFF.

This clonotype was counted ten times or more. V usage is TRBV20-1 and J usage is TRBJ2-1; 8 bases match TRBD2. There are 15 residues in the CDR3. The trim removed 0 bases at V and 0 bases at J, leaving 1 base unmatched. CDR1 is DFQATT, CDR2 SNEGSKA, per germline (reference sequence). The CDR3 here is CSARDSGASYNEQFF. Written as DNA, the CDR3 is TGCAGTGCTAGAGATAGCGGGGCCTCCTACAATGAGCAGTTCTTC.

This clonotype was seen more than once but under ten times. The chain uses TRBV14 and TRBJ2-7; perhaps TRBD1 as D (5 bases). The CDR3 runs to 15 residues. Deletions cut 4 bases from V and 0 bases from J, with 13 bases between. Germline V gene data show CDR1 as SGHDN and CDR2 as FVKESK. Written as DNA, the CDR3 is TGTGCCAGCAGCCCCATATCGACAGTCTCCTACGAGCAGTACTTC. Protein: CASSPISTVSYEQYF.

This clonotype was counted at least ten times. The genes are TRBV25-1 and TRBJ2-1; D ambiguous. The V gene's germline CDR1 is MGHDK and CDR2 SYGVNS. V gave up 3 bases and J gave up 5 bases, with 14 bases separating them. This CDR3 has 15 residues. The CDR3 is CASSDIRWTNNEQFF. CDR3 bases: TGTGCCAGCAGTGACATCCGTTGGACCAACAATGAGCAGTTCTTC.

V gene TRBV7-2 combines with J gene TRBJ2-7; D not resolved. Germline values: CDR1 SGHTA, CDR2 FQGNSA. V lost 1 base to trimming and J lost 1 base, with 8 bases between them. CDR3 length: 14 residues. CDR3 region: CASSLEPGSYEQYF. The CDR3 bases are TGTGCCAGCAGCTTAGAGCCAGGATCCTACGAGCAGTACTTC.

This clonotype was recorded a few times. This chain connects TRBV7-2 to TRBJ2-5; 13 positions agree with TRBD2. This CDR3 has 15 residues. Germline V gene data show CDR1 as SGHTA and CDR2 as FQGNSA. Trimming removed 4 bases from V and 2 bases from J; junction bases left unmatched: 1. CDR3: CASSSGLAGQETQYF. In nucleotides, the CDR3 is TGTGCCAGCAGCTCGGGACTAGCGGGACAAGAGACCCAGTACTTC.

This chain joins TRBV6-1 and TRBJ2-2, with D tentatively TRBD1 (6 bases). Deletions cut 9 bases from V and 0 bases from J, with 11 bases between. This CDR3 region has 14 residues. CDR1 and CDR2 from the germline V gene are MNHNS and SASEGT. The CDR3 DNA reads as TGTGCCAGTATGACAGGCGCGAACACCGGGGAGCTGTTTTTT. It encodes CASMTGANTGELFF.

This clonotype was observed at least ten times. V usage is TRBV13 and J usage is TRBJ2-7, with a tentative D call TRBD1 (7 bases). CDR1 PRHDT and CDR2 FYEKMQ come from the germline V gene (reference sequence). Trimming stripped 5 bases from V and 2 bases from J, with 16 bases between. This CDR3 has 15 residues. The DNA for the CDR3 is TGTGCCAGCAGCGCGGGACAGAAGAACACCTACGAGCAGTACTTC. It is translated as CASSAGQKNTYEQYF.